This TCR beta chain was sequenced for a study of human T cells and chemical hapten exposure. In the study's own analysis: Ranging from about 20,000 to 690,600, TCR counts per sample had a median value of around 94,000. TCRdb re-analysed the RACE reads in MiXCR, keeping a single row per CDR3 protein. These V and J calls originate from TCRdb's pipeline instead of the authors' own analysis. Among some 250,000 distinct CDR3 sequences listed, over 7.5% were seen once. Study conclusions and caveats: Compared with pre-sensitization or healthy control sets, expanded TCRs clustered more. Healthy individuals' immune responses may differ from those of donors, who had alopecia.

As for time point: pre-sensitization, week 0. This sample's treatment: therapeutic diphenylcyclopropenone sensitization with weekly scalp DPC. Patches went on only after blood had been drawn each time. A word on this clonotype: Its target is not known.

CDR1 is SEHNR and CDR2 is FQNEAQ in the germline V gene (reference sequence). The CDR3 runs 15 residues. Trimming removed 4 bases from V and 4 bases from J, with 13 bases in between. The sample was whole blood, taken in connection with sensitization to the hapten diphenylcyclopropenone (DPC). The chain employs TRBV7-9 and TRBJ1-4, with D hard to call. The source is a man younger than 35 with alopecia areata. Some clones in this sample may be carry-over from other donors' samples. The CDR3 DNA follows: TGTGCCAGCAGCTCCCCCCTAGGTGGTAATGAAAAACTGTTTTTT. This gives the protein CASSSPLGGNEKLFF.